This T cell receptor beta chain was documented in a study of shared clonotypes between healthy human individuals. On the study more broadly: A couple of female and a few male donors aged 18 to 49 were enrolled. CD4 naive and CD4 memory each took three plates per donor, while CD8 naive took two and CD8 memory one.

Clones were read by immunoSEQ multiplex PCR, and TCRdb kept only the in-frame ones, dropping some. The sample holds around 2.1 million clones, roughly 95% seen once. The V gene's germline CDR1 is SEHNR and CDR2 FQNEAQ (reference sequence). V lost 3 bases to trimming and J lost 1 base, with 6 bases between them. The CDR3 is made up of 14 amino acids. The clonotype comes from a man younger than 30 in good health. Input material: naive CD4+ T cells sorted from blood. Indicated subset: CD45RA+ positively selected. This chain uses TRBV7-9 with TRBJ2-2; D is uncertain. In nucleotides, the CDR3 is TGTGCCAGCAGCTTGTGGGAGAACACCGGGGAGCTGTTTTTT. This codes for CASSLWENTGELFF.